The 19 T cell receptor beta chains below all came from one sample that was sequenced in a study of cytomegalovirus exposure and HLA in healthy donors (dated by TCRdb to the late 2010s). Library creation used the immunoSEQ multiplex PCR assay. The multiplex PCR relied on a mix of 60 forward primers for TCR Vbeta segments and 13 reverse primers for TCR Jbeta segments. Drawn from immuneACCESS, this table holds only the in-frame rearrangements with V and J called that TCRdb kept. Clones are partly lost; checked studies trace under half to an unresolved V gene and leave the rest unexplained. Here the sample has some 80,000 clones; under 80% occur a single time. Together, the top ten hold 1.5% to 2% of the sample. The sequenced material came from PBMCs. Source of these receptors: a man in his forties or fifties in good health and CMV-seronegative.

J is TRBJ2-3 and V is TRBV28; D gene uncertain. The CDR3 extends over 14 amino acids. V gave up 5 bases and J gave up 0 bases, with 9 bases separating them. Germline CDR1 reads MDHEN; CDR2 reads SYDVKM. The CDR3 DNA reads as TGTGCCAGCAGTAGACTGATCAGCACAGATACGCAGTATTTT. Amino acids: CASSRLISTDTQYF.

The chain couples TRBV7-2 to TRBJ2-5; TRBD2 matches at 9 bases. This CDR3 comprises 15 residues. CDR1 is SGHTA and CDR2 is FQGNSA in the germline V gene. V was clipped by 5 bases and J by 4 bases; unmatched bases: 8. CDR3 in amino acids: CASSPGLATGETQYF. CDR3 coding DNA: TGTGCCAGCAGCCCAGGACTAGCGACGGGAGAGACCCAGTACTTC.

The chain joins TRBV10-3 to TRBJ1-1; 10 bases fit TRBD1. The V gene's germline CDR1 is ENHRY and CDR2 SYGVKD. This CDR3 is built from 14 residues. V lost 6 bases to trimming and J lost 4 bases; unmatched junction nucleotides: 5. The CDR3 coding sequence is TGTGCCATCAGCCGGGACAGGGGACTCACTGAAGCTTTCTTT. Translation: CAISRDRGLTEAFF.

The rearrangement links TRBV5-1 to TRBJ1-4; possible D gene TRBD1, 5 bases. With 5 bases removed from V and 8 bases from J, the gap between germline ends came to 19 bases. CDR3 length: 15 amino acids. CDR1 and CDR2 from the germline V gene are SGHRS and YFSETQ. The CDR3 loop reads CASRPQGGDGEKLFF. The CDR3 bases are TGCGCCAGCAGGCCCCAAGGAGGGGACGGGGAAAAACTGTTTTTT.

This clone was picked up a small number of times. The chain employs TRBV9 and TRBJ1-3; D not resolved. V was trimmed by 1 base and J by 5 bases, leaving 7 bases between them. CDR3 length: 13 amino acids. Germline assignment: CDR1 SGDLS and CDR2 YYNGEE. The CDR3 sequence: CASSVPGRNTIYF. The CDR3 DNA sequence: TGTGCCAGCAGCGTACCAGGAAGAAACACCATATATTTT.

This rearrangement joins TRBV5-1 to TRBJ2-7; the D gene is possibly TRBD1 (6 bases). The CDR3 has 13 amino acids. Germline V CDR1 and CDR2: SGHRS, YFSETQ. V gave up 7 bases and J gave up 7 bases, with 18 bases separating them. The CDR3 DNA is TGCGCCAGCGGGATCACAGGGTCGGGGGAGCAGTACTTC. Amino acid sequence: CASGITGSGEQYF.

With respect to this clone: The same CDR3 arises from other DNA sequences in this sample as well. V usage is TRBV28 and J usage is TRBJ1-2; tentatively, D is TRBD1 (5 bases). The germline CDR1 and CDR2 sequences are MDHEN and SYDVKM. This CDR3 is built from 12 residues. V lost 2 bases and J 5 bases, leaving 6 bases between the germline ends. The CDR3: CASSLAGYGYTF. As DNA, the CDR3 is TGTGCCAGCAGTTTAGCAGGGTATGGCTACACCTTC.

The chain combines TRBV9 with TRBJ1-6; 10 bases align to TRBD1. Per the germline V gene, CDR1 is SGDLS and CDR2 is YYNGEE. The CDR3 consists of 17 residues. Germline trimming cut 3 bases from V and 7 bases from J; bases unmatched to any gene: 10. CDR3 nucleotide sequence: TGTGCCAGCAGCGCCAGCCCCGGGACAGGGGAAAATTCACCCCTCCACTTT. It specifies CASSASPGTGENSPLHF.

The rearrangement links TRBV15 to TRBJ2-1; 11 nucleotides line up with TRBD2. Germline V gene sequence: CDR1 LNHNV, CDR2 YYDKDF (reference sequence). This CDR3 region has 16 residues. The V and J ends lost 6 bases and 9 bases, in that order; junction bases with no gene match: 13. CDR3 loop: CATRKIAGGLRSEQFF. CDR3 coding DNA: TGTGCCACCAGGAAAATAGCGGGAGGGCTGAGAAGTGAGCAGTTCTTC.

The chain links TRBV10-3 to TRBJ2-1; possible D gene TRBD2, 5 bases. The CDR3 is 13 residues long. V lost 4 bases to trimming and J lost 4 bases, with 8 bases between them. Germline assignment: CDR1 ENHRY and CDR2 SYGVKD. CDR3 in DNA: TGTGCCATCAGTGCGGGAAGATACAATGAGCAGTTCTTC. This encodes CAISAGRYNEQFF.

Here the CDR3 reads CASSLELAGRDEQFF. CDR3 bases: TGCGCCAGCAGCTTGGAGCTAGCGGGTCGGGATGAGCAGTTCTTC. V gene TRBV5-1 combines with J gene TRBJ2-1, with TRBD2 identical over 8 bases. Germline CDR1 reads SGHRS; CDR2 reads YFSETQ. Trimming removed 0 bases from V and 8 bases from J; junction bases left unmatched: 7. The CDR3 loop spans 15 amino acids.

The chain is built from TRBV15 and TRBJ1-4, with D possibly TRBD1 on 6 matching bases. V was pared by 1 base and J by 6 bases, with 21 bases between. The V gene's germline CDR1 is LNHNV and CDR2 YYDKDF (reference sequence). The CDR3 runs to 18 residues. The CDR3 spells CATSRGVGRTVGYEKLFF. The CDR3 DNA reads as TGTGCCACCAGCAGAGGTGTGGGTAGGACAGTTGGATATGAAAAACTGTTTTTT. The full variable domain, rest sourced from reference TRBV15 and TRBJ1-4, is DAMVIQNPRYQVTQFGKPVTLSCSQTLNHNVMYWYQQKSSQAPKLLFHYYDKDFNNEADTPDNFQSRRPNTSFCFLDIRSPGLGDTAMYLCATSRGVGRTVGYEKLFFGSGTQLSVL.

The chain has TRBV19 and TRBJ1-3; weak D call: TRBD1 (5 bases). Germline values: CDR1 LNHDA, CDR2 SQIVND (reference sequence). V lost 4 bases and J 0 bases, leaving 13 bases between the germline ends. CDR3 length: 16 amino acids. The DNA of the CDR3 is TGTGCCAGTAGTAACCGGAGGGGTCGCTCTGGAAACACCATATATTTT. It yields the protein CASSNRRGRSGNTIYF.

This clone was observed a single time. The chain employs TRBV28 and TRBJ1-5, with 7 bases identical to TRBD1. Germline-derived CDR1 and CDR2 are MDHEN and SYDVKM. V shed 4 bases, J shed 5 bases, and the junction held 11 bases outside the gene matches. The CDR3 covers 16 residues. The CDR3 loop is CASSSEGAAYYQPQHF. The CDR3 DNA reads as TGTGCCAGCAGTTCCGAGGGGGCCGCGTATTATCAGCCCCAGCATTTT.

V usage is TRBV6-1 and J usage is TRBJ2-7, with 7 bases matching TRBD1. The CDR3 extends over 16 amino acids. From germline, CDR1 is MNHNS and CDR2 SASEGT. J was trimmed by 4 bases and V by 4 bases; bases with no gene match: 13. The CDR3 sequence: CASSGPRQGSGYEQYF. For the CDR3, the DNA is TGTGCCAGCAGTGGGCCCAGACAGGGAAGTGGTTACGAGCAGTACTTC.

V gene TRBV28 combines with J gene TRBJ2-7, with a tentative D call TRBD2 (5 bases). CDR3 length: 14 amino acids. Between the trimmed V and J ends, which lost 2 bases and 7 bases, there was a span of 15 bases. Germline values: CDR1 MDHEN, CDR2 SYDVKM. The CDR3 nucleotides are TGTGCCAGCAGTTTAAATCCGGGATTGGGGGAGCAGTACTTC. Amino acids: CASSLNPGLGEQYF.

The chain employs TRBV19 and TRBJ1-3; D might be TRBD1 (6 bases). Between the trimmed V and J ends, which lost 6 bases and 0 bases, there was a span of 12 bases. Germline CDR1 reads LNHDA; CDR2 reads SQIVND (reference sequence). The CDR3 totals 15 residues. CDR3 protein: CASSRQESSGNTIYF. The CDR3 DNA sequence: TGTGCCAGTAGCCGACAGGAATCCTCTGGAAACACCATATATTTT.

This chain uses TRBV6-1 with TRBJ1-1; D is undetermined. Germline CDR1 MNHNS, CDR2 SASEGT. Trimming stripped 3 bases from V and 6 bases from J, with 14 bases between. The CDR3 runs 14 residues. The CDR3 region has the DNA TGTGCCAGCAGTGATTTTAGGGAGGCGGCTGAAGCTTTCTTT. Translated, it gives CASSDFREAAEAFF.

V is TRBV19 and J is TRBJ1-5, with D maybe TRBD1 (5 bases). The CDR3 has 14 residues. V was pared by 5 bases and J by 3 bases, with 11 bases between. CDR1 and CDR2 (germline): LNHDA, SQIVND (reference sequence). In DNA form, the CDR3 reads TGTGCCAGTAGTTCCGACAGCCTCAATCAGCCCCAGCATTTT. It specifies CASSSDSLNQPQHF.